This entry lists 20 T cell receptor beta chains sequenced from one sample in a study of beta chain features in type 1 diabetes. cDNA synthesis used the whole RNA isolate, giving expressed TCRB sequences. Here immunoSEQ multiplex PCR was the method, and the copy in TCRdb shows in-frame clones only, minus some. The sample holds about 410,000 clones, 14% seen once. Sequencing input: naive CD4+ T cells from blood. The source of these receptors is a man aged 25 to 45 in good health.

The chain links TRBV19 to TRBJ2-5, with D possibly being TRBD2 (5 bases). Trimming shortened V by 7 bases and J by 3 bases, and 18 bases separated the two germline ends. Germline values: CDR1 LNHDA, CDR2 SQIVND (reference sequence). The CDR3 is 15 amino acids. The CDR3 region has the DNA TGTGCCAGTACCTCGAGAGGGTTGGGAAAAGAGACCCAGTACTTC. Residues: CASTSRGLGKETQYF.

This clone was detected a few times. J is TRBJ1-6 and V is TRBV10-3; D gene ambiguous. Germline V CDR1 and CDR2: ENHRY, SYGVKD. Trimming cost V 4 bases and J 9 bases, with 16 bases left between them. The CDR3 is made up of 15 amino acids. The CDR3 DNA sequence: TGTGCCATCAGTGCTCGGTCAGATGGAGGTTCACCCCTCCACTTT. Translation gives CAISARSDGGSPLHF.

The table lists this clone with a few counts. The same CDR3 also results from other DNA sequences found in this sample. This chain connects TRBV5-1 to TRBJ2-3; D gene unclear. This CDR3 has 14 amino acids. Germline V gene sequence: CDR1 SGHRS, CDR2 YFSETQ. The V end was cut by 0 bases, the J end by 2 bases, with 7 bases between. The CDR3 here is CASSLGQNTDTQYF. The CDR3 nucleotides read TGCGCCAGCAGCTTGGGCCAGAACACAGATACGCAGTATTTT.

The V gene is TRBV5-1, the J gene TRBJ2-3, with TRBD2 matching 8 bases. Germline lookup yields CDR1 SGHRS and CDR2 YFSETQ. The CDR3 has 17 residues. J gave up 0 bases and V 4 bases, and 10 bases lay outside the gene matches. CDR3 sequence reads: CASSRTTSGLSTDTQYF. CDR3 DNA sequence: TGCGCCAGCAGCCGCACCACTAGCGGCTTAAGCACAGATACGCAGTATTTT.

This clone occurred many times. V usage is TRBV7-9 and J usage is TRBJ2-3, with D possibly being TRBD1 (5 bases). Germline CDR1 is SEHNR and CDR2 is FQNEAQ (reference sequence). The length of the CDR3 is 14 residues. Trimming removed 3 bases from V and 5 bases from J, with 12 bases in between. This CDR3 is CASSFSGSGDTQYF. CDR3 DNA sequence: TGTGCCAGCAGCTTTTCAGGGTCAGGAGATACGCAGTATTTT.

The chain is built from TRBV7-2 and TRBJ2-7; TRBD2 agrees at 9 bases. J lost 7 bases, V lost 2 bases, and 6 bases had no gene match. Germline V gives CDR1 SGHTA, CDR2 FQGNSA. The CDR3 extends over 14 amino acids. The CDR3 region is CASSLSSGTGEQYV. CDR3 in DNA: TGTGCCAGCAGCTTATCTAGCGGGACGGGGGAGCAGTACGTC.

The chain links TRBV6-5 to TRBJ2-5; tentative D call: TRBD2 (5 bases). This CDR3 contains 13 residues. Germline V gene lookup returns CDR1 MNHEY and CDR2 SVGAGI. V lost 8 bases and J 4 bases, leaving 14 bases between the germline ends. CDR3 sequence: CASWTAGGETQYF. CDR3 bases: TGTGCCAGCTGGACTGCCGGCGGAGAGACCCAGTACTTC.

The chain is built from TRBV9 and TRBJ2-1; maybe TRBD1 (6 bases). This CDR3 has 14 residues. Deletions cut 8 bases from V and 5 bases from J, with 17 bases between. Germline V gene data show CDR1 as SGDLS and CDR2 as YYNGEE. This chain's CDR3 is CASTRTVKDNEQFF. Written as DNA, the CDR3 is TGTGCCAGTACCCGGACAGTAAAAGACAATGAGCAGTTCTTC.

The chain is built from TRBV7-2 and TRBJ1-5; D remains ambiguous. From germline, CDR1 is SGHTA and CDR2 FQGNSA. The CDR3 sequence is 13 residues long. V was pared by 3 bases and J by 2 bases, with 5 bases between. The DNA of the CDR3 is TGTGCCAGCAGCTTGGACCGCAATCAGCCCCAGCATTTT. It is translated as CASSLDRNQPQHF.

A few counts support this clone. The chain recombines TRBV30 with TRBJ2-1; 9 nucleotides line up with TRBD2. Germline lookup yields CDR1 GTSNPN and CDR2 SVGIG (reference sequence). This CDR3 spans 15 amino acids. V gave up 1 base and J gave up 9 bases; unmatched junction bases: 10. CDR3 bases: TGTGCCTGGAGTGGCCCTAGCGGGAATTTCGGTGAGCAGTTCTTC. This gives the protein CAWSGPSGNFGEQFF.

This clone was seen only a few times. The rearrangement uses TRBV6-6 and TRBJ2-5, with 9 bases fitting TRBD1. Germline values: CDR1 MNHNY, CDR2 SVGAGI (reference sequence). CDR3 size: 15 residues. V shed 0 bases, J shed 3 bases, and the junction held 2 bases outside the gene matches. The CDR3 here is CASSYSGTGKETQYF. CDR3 DNA: TGTGCCAGCAGTTACTCCGGGACAGGGAAAGAGACCCAGTACTTC.

This clone has more than one count but fewer than ten. This chain joins TRBV15 and TRBJ2-5; 7 bases match TRBD1. The J segment lost 1 base and the V segment lost 3 bases, leaving 8 bases of the junction unmatched. The CDR3 is 16 residues long. Germline loops: CDR1 LNHNV, CDR2 YYDKDF (reference sequence). CDR3 loop: CATSSGPAGGQETQYF. As DNA, the CDR3 is TGTGCCACCAGCAGTGGACCCGCAGGGGGCCAAGAGACCCAGTACTTC.

This clone turned up a few times. The chain employs TRBV18 and TRBJ2-3; unclear D gene. Trimming took 0 bases from V and 6 from J, leaving 10 bases between them. This CDR3 has 14 residues. Germline V gene lookup returns CDR1 KGHSH and CDR2 LQKENI. The CDR3 is CASSPPNLMDTQYF. The DNA of the CDR3 is TGTGCCAGCTCACCACCGAACTTGATGGATACGCAGTATTTT.

This clone was counted between two and nine times. The same CDR3 can be traced to other DNA sequences in this sample. The V and J genes are TRBV30 and TRBJ2-5, with unresolved D. Trimming pared 3 bases from V and 4 bases from J, leaving 6 bases between. Germline CDR1 is GTSNPN and CDR2 is SVGIG (reference sequence). This CDR3 is 11 amino acids long. The CDR3 nucleotides are TGTGCCTGGAGCGCGAGAGAGACCCAGTACTTC. This codes for CAWSARETQYF.

This clone was seen only a few times. The chain links TRBV7-2 to TRBJ2-7; 7 positions match TRBD1. CDR3 length: 14 amino acids. Germline V lookup: CDR1 SGHTA, CDR2 FQGNSA. The ends lost 0 bases at V and 4 bases at J; junction bases unmatched: 3. CDR3 sequence reads: CASSLATTGYEQYF. CDR3 DNA sequence: TGTGCCAGCAGCTTAGCTACGACAGGGTACGAGCAGTACTTC.

This clone was seen a handful of times. This chain joins TRBV15 and TRBJ2-5; D tentatively fits TRBD1 or TRBD2 (6 bases each). Deletions cut 1 base from V and 4 bases from J, with 10 bases between. This CDR3 comprises 14 residues. Germline V gene lookup returns CDR1 LNHNV and CDR2 YYDKDF (reference sequence). CDR3: CATSRVRGGETQYF. DNA of the CDR3: TGTGCCACCAGCAGAGTCAGGGGAGGAGAGACCCAGTACTTC. Full variable domain (outside the CDR3, taken from reference TRBV15 and TRBJ2-5): DAMVIQNPRYQVTQFGKPVTLSCSQTLNHNVMYWYQQKSSQAPKLLFHYYDKDFNNEADTPDNFQSRRPNTSFCFLDIRSPGLGDTAMYLCATSRVRGGETQYFGPGTRLLVL.

In this sample, this clone turned up a few times. This chain connects TRBV18 to TRBJ2-1; D is undetermined. The CDR3 is 16 amino acids. Germline CDR1 and CDR2: KGHSH and LQKENI. V was trimmed by 2 bases and J by 0 bases, leaving 11 bases between them. The CDR3 is CASSPMTRTSYNEQFF. The CDR3 DNA reads as TGTGCCAGCTCACCAATGACGCGGACCTCCTACAATGAGCAGTTCTTC.

CDR3 loop: CASSQFGGEDQPQHF. CDR3 coding DNA: TGCGCCAGCAGCCAATTCGGGGGCGAGGACCAGCCCCAGCATTTT. This rearrangement joins TRBV4-3 to TRBJ1-5; D might be TRBD1 (6 bases). Per germline, CDR1 LGHNA and CDR2 YSLEER. The CDR3 runs to 15 residues. Trimming took off 2 bases at V and 7 bases at J, with 15 bases between the two ends.

The chain combines TRBV4-1 with TRBJ1-4; TRBD1 might be the D (6 bases). Germline V lookup: CDR1 MGHRA, CDR2 YSYEKL. This CDR3 spans 14 amino acids. Trimming removed 4 bases from V and 8 bases from J, with 14 bases in between. CDR3 region: CASSPDRSTEKLFF. In nucleotides, the CDR3 is TGCGCCAGCAGCCCCGACAGGAGTACGGAAAAACTGTTTTTT.

The CDR3 nucleotides are TGTGCCAGCAGCACTCGACTAGCGATACGAGAGACCCAGTACTTC. Translated: CASSTRLAIRETQYF. The chain has TRBV7-9 and TRBJ2-5, with 8 bases matching TRBD2. The trim removed 5 bases at V and 4 bases at J, leaving 9 bases unmatched. There are 15 residues in the CDR3. Germline values: CDR1 SEHNR, CDR2 FQNEAQ (reference sequence).